The 20 T cell receptor beta chains listed next were all sequenced from one sample in a study of T cells in Graves' hyperthyroidism and ophthalmopathy. The CDR3 regions of TCR beta were amplified from RNA transcripts. The HTBI primer set was used in a first-round RT-PCR of the TCR CDR3. TCRdb re-derived calls from the multiplex PCR reads in MiXCR, one entry per CDR3 protein. The repertoire has nearly 600,000 distinct CDR3 sequences, approximately 15% of them found once; the top ten carry more than 4.5%. Sequenced material: blood. The receptors shown here come from a woman younger than 45 with Graves' hyperthyroidism that later progressed to Graves' ophthalmopathy.

This clonotype was seen a few times. The rearrangement uses TRBV7-8 and TRBJ1-6; D ambiguous. The V end was cut by 4 bases, the J end by 7 bases, with 23 bases between. The CDR3 loop spans 18 amino acids. Germline CDR1 SGHVS, CDR2 FQNEAQ. This CDR3 reads CASSSPPGGGSGNSPLHF. CDR3 DNA sequence: TGTGCCAGCAGCTCCCCCCCAGGTGGAGGGAGTGGAAATTCACCCCTCCACTTT.

This clonotype was recorded a few times. The V and J genes are TRBV20-1 and TRBJ2-2; 7 bases are shared with TRBD2. CDR3 length equals 16 residues. V lost 0 bases to trimming and J lost 3 bases; unmatched junction nucleotides: 7. Germline lookup yields CDR1 DFQATT and CDR2 SNEGSKA (reference sequence). The CDR3 loop is CSARDRRLADTGELFF. In nucleotides, the CDR3 is TGCAGTGCTAGAGATCGCAGGCTAGCGGACACCGGGGAGCTGTTTTTT.

This clonotype was detected only a few times. The rearrangement uses TRBV12-3 or TRBV12-4 and TRBJ1-1, with no clear D. The germline V and J ends were trimmed by 0 bases and 6 bases, with 11 bases remaining between them. The CDR3 extends over 14 amino acids. CDR3 sequence reads: CASSLAGSDAEAFF. CDR3 sequence (DNA): TGTGCCAGCAGTTTAGCGGGGTCCGACGCTGAAGCTTTCTTT.

This clonotype was found many times. DNA of the CDR3: TGTGCCAGCAGTGGAGCCTGGACAGCTCTAGCCCTCCAAGAGACCCAGTACTTC. Translated, it gives CASSGAWTALALQETQYF. V is TRBV6-1 and J is TRBJ2-5, with D maybe TRBD1 (6 bases). V was pared by 4 bases and J by 1 base, with 22 bases between. The CDR3 loop spans 18 amino acids. Germline V gene data show CDR1 as MNHNS and CDR2 as SASEGT.

V gene TRBV4-1 combines with J gene TRBJ1-4; 8 positions match TRBD1. Germline loops: CDR1 MGHRA, CDR2 YSYEKL. The CDR3 contains 15 residues. The V gene end was trimmed by 1 base and the J gene end by 6 bases; junction bases not matched to a gene: 4. CDR3 sequence (DNA): TGCGCCAGCAGCCAAGGGCAGGGGGCAGATGAAAAACTGTTTTTT. Protein: CASSQGQGADEKLFF.

This clonotype showed up many times. The gene calls are TRBV20-1 and TRBJ1-4; D may be TRBD1 (5 bases). The CDR3 spans 14 residues. Trimming took off 2 bases at V and 5 bases at J, with 12 bases between the two ends. CDR1 DFQATT and CDR2 SNEGSKA come from the germline V gene (reference sequence). The CDR3, as DNA: TGCAGTGCTAGAACGGGGGAACCAAATGAAAAACTGTTTTTT. Its protein product is CSARTGEPNEKLFF.

This clonotype showed up many times. The chain joins TRBV3-1 to TRBJ2-1; TRBD2 aligns across 11 bases. With V trimmed by 4 bases and J by 3 bases, 2 bases remained unmatched. This CDR3 has 15 amino acids. Germline V lookup: CDR1 LGHDT, CDR2 YNNKEL (reference sequence). DNA for the CDR3: TGTGCCAGCAGCCCTAGCGGGAGGATCTACAATGAGCAGTTCTTC. This encodes CASSPSGRIYNEQFF.

This chain connects TRBV29-1 to TRBJ2-1; D uncertain. Germline CDR1 is SQVTM and CDR2 is ANQGSEA. The CDR3 runs 10 residues. V lost 6 bases and J 8 bases, leaving 8 bases between the germline ends. The CDR3 bases are TGCAGCGTGGGGTGGTATGAGCAGTTCTTC. Amino acid sequence: CSVGWYEQFF.

This clonotype appeared a few times. This chain links TRBV11-3 with TRBJ2-3; 9 bases are shared with TRBD2. J gave up 4 bases and V 5 bases, and 10 bases lay outside the gene matches. CDR1 is SGHNT, CDR2 YENEEA, per germline. This CDR3 is 16 amino acids long. The CDR3 spells CASSTLAGAAPDTQYF. DNA of the CDR3: TGTGCCAGCAGCACCTTAGCGGGGGCGGCCCCAGATACGCAGTATTTT.

This clonotype occurred many times. The chain carries TRBV29-1 and TRBJ2-3; D unresolved. The length of the CDR3 is 16 residues. The germline V and J ends were trimmed by 1 base and 0 bases, with 14 bases remaining between them. Per germline, CDR1 SQVTM and CDR2 ANQGSEA. The CDR3: CSVEVRQVSSTDTQYF. The CDR3 nucleotides are TGCAGCGTTGAAGTGCGGCAGGTCTCTAGCACAGATACGCAGTATTTT.

This clonotype has only a few counts. The rearrangement joins TRBV11-3 to TRBJ2-3; 10 bases are shared with TRBD1. The CDR3 loop spans 15 amino acids. With 3 bases clipped from V and 4 bases from J, the junction kept 4 bases outside the gene matches. Germline CDR1 reads SGHNT; CDR2 reads YENEEA. CDR3 residues: CASSLGQGFSDTQYF. The CDR3, as DNA: TGTGCCAGCAGCTTGGGACAGGGGTTCTCAGATACGCAGTATTTT.

This clonotype was counted at least ten times. V gene TRBV28 combines with J gene TRBJ2-7; D call uncertain. This CDR3 spans 13 amino acids. The germline V gene encodes CDR1 MDHEN and CDR2 SYDVKM. V lost 7 bases and J lost 3, with 13 bases in between. CDR3 sequence (DNA): TGTGCCAGCACCACAAATGAGAACTACGAGCAGTACTTC. Its translation is CASTTNENYEQYF.

This clonotype was counted at least ten times. The rearrangement uses TRBV12-3 or TRBV12-4 and TRBJ2-7; 9 bases align to TRBD1. J gave up 2 bases and V 3 bases, and 5 bases lay outside the gene matches. This CDR3 contains 15 residues. The chain's CDR3 is CASSFDRGTTYEQYF. The CDR3 nucleotides are TGTGCCAGCAGTTTCGACAGGGGGACCACCTACGAGCAGTACTTC.

This clonotype appeared a few times. For the CDR3, the DNA is TGTGCCAGCAGTGCCAGGTCCGAGCAGTACTTC. Its translation: CASSARSEQYF. J is TRBJ2-7 and V is TRBV2, with D unclear. Germline values: CDR1 SNHLY, CDR2 FYNNEI. The CDR3 totals 11 residues. The V and J ends lost 4 bases and 6 bases respectively, with 7 bases between them. Full variable domain (rest looked up from reference TRBV2 and TRBJ2-7): EPEVTQTPSHQVTQMGQEVILRCVPISNHLYFYWYRQILGQKVEFLVSFYNNEISEKSEIFDDQFSVERPDGSNFTLKIRSTKLEDSAMYFCASSARSEQYFGPGTRLTVT.

In its sample, this clonotype was seen many times. This chain joins TRBV15 and TRBJ1-2; no definite D call. V was trimmed by 5 bases and J by 8 bases, leaving 18 bases between them. Germline CDR1 and CDR2: LNHNV and YYDKDF (reference sequence). The CDR3 has 14 amino acids. CDR3 sequence reads: CATSPPGRLGGYTF. Written as DNA, the CDR3 is TGTGCCACCAGCCCCCCGGGGAGGTTAGGGGGCTACACCTTC. Based on the CDR3 plus reference TRBV15 and TRBJ1-2, the full variable domain is DAMVIQNPRYQVTQFGKPVTLSCSQTLNHNVMYWYQQKSSQAPKLLFHYYDKDFNNEADTPDNFQSRRPNTSFCFLDIRSPGLGDTAMYLCATSPPGRLGGYTFGSGTRLTVV.

The V call is TRBV19, the J call TRBJ2-6; D might be TRBD2 (6 bases). With 4 bases removed from V and 3 bases from J, the gap between germline ends came to 13 bases. This CDR3 region has 16 residues. Per the germline V gene, CDR1 is LNHDA and CDR2 is SQIVND (reference sequence). CDR3 residues: CASSTTGTYGANVLTF. The DNA of the CDR3 is TGTGCCAGTAGTACCACCGGGACTTATGGGGCCAACGTCCTGACTTTC.

Written as DNA, the CDR3 is TGTGCCAGTAGTATCTACGAGATGAGCACTGAAGCTTTCTTT. Its translation: CASSIYEMSTEAFF. The chain is built from TRBV19 and TRBJ1-1; D gene uncertain. V lost 3 bases and J lost 4, with 12 bases in between. The CDR3 spans 14 residues. The germline CDR1 and CDR2 sequences are LNHDA and SQIVND (reference sequence). Based on the CDR3 plus reference TRBV19 and TRBJ1-1, the full variable domain is DGGITQSPKYLFRKEGQNVTLSCEQNLNHDAMYWYRQDPGQGLRLIYYSQIVNDFQKGDIAEGYSVSREKKESFPLTVTSAQKNPTAFYLCASSIYEMSTEAFFGQGTRLTVV.

Here the CDR3 reads CASSLSGESYEQYF. The CDR3 DNA reads TGTGCCAGCAGTCTGAGCGGGGAGTCCTACGAGCAGTACTTC. The chain combines TRBV18 with TRBJ2-7, with 7 bases matching TRBD2. V lost 8 bases to trimming and J lost 1 base; unmatched junction nucleotides: 8. CDR1 and CDR2 (germline): KGHSH, LQKENI. The CDR3 spans 14 residues.

The gene calls are TRBV7-9 and TRBJ2-5; possibly TRBD2 for D (6 bases). The germline V gene encodes CDR1 SEHNR and CDR2 FQNEAQ (reference sequence). CDR3 length: 11 residues. V lost 1 base and J lost 12, with 9 bases in between. In DNA form, the CDR3 reads TGTGCCAGCAGCTTAGGTGGCGGGGAGTACTTC. Translating gives CASSLGGGEYF.

This clonotype was found a few times. The chain's CDR3 is CSARISGRWDNEQFF. Written as DNA, the CDR3 is TGCAGTGCTAGAATTAGCGGGAGATGGGACAATGAGCAGTTCTTC. The chain is built from TRBV20-1 and TRBJ2-1, with 9 bases fitting TRBD2. With 2 bases clipped from V and 5 bases from J, the junction kept 7 bases outside the gene matches. The CDR3 runs 15 residues. Germline values: CDR1 DFQATT, CDR2 SNEGSKA (reference sequence).